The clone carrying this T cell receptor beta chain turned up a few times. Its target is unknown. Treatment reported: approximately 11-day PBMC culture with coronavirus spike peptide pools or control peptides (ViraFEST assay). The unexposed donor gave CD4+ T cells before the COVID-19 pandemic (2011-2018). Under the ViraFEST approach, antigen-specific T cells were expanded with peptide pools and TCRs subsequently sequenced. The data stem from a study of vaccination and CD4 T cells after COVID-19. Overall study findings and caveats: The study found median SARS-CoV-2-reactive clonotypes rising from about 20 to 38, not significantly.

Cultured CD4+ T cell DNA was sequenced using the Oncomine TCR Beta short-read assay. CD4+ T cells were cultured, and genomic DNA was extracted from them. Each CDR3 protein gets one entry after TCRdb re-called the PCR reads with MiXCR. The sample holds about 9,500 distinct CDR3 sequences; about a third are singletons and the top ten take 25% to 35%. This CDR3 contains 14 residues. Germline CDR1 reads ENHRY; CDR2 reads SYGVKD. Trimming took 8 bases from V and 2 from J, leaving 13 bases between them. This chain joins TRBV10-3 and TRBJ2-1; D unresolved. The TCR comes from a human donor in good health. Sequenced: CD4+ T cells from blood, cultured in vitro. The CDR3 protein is CAIRTRSTYNEQFF. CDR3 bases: TGTGCCATCCGGACCAGGTCTACCTACAATGAGCAGTTCTTC.